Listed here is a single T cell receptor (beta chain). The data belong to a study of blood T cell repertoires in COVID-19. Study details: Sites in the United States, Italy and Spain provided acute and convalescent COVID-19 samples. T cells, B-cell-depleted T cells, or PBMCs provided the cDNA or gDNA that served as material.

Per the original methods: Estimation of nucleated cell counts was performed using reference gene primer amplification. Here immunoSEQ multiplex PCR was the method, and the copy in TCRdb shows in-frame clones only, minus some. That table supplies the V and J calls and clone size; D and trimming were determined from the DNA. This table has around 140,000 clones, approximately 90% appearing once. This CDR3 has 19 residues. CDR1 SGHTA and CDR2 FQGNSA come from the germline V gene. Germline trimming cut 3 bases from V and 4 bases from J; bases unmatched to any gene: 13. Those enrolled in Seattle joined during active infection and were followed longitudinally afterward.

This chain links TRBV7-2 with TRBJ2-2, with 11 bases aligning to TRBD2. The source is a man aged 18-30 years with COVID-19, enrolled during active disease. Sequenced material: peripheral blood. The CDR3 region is CASSFWTSGRPAGTGELFF. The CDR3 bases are TGTGCCAGCAGCTTCTGGACTAGCGGGCGCCCTGCTGGCACCGGGGAGCTGTTTTTT.